The entry below describes one T cell receptor beta chain. What it recognizes is unknown. Germline V lookup: CDR1 SGHVS, CDR2 FQNEAQ. The J segment lost 9 bases and the V segment lost 1 base, leaving 4 bases of the junction unmatched. The CDR3 is made up of 14 amino acids. Here immunoSEQ multiplex PCR was the method, and the copy in TCRdb shows in-frame clones only, minus some. The table shows a few million clones, with roughly 93% occurring only once. The source of the sample is a study of shared clonotypes between healthy human individuals. Study-wide results and caveats: Generation probabilities were higher for clonotypes shared across all four sorted-subset donors than for unshared ones. Sequencing depth was a factor that was expected to affect clonotype sharing among donors.

The donors were adults (healthy and HIV-negative) with no recent acute infections or vaccinations. The sequence was obtained from a man aged 18 to 30 in good health. Some clones in this sample may be carry-over from other donors' samples. V and J are TRBV7-8 and TRBJ2-1; 9 bases match TRBD2. The sample taken for sequencing was naive CD4+ T cells from PBMCs. As for subset: CD45RA+ positively selected. The CDR3 region has the DNA TGTGCCAGCAGCTTAGGACTAGCGGTGGGTGAGCAGTTCTTC. Translated, it gives CASSLGLAVGEQFF.